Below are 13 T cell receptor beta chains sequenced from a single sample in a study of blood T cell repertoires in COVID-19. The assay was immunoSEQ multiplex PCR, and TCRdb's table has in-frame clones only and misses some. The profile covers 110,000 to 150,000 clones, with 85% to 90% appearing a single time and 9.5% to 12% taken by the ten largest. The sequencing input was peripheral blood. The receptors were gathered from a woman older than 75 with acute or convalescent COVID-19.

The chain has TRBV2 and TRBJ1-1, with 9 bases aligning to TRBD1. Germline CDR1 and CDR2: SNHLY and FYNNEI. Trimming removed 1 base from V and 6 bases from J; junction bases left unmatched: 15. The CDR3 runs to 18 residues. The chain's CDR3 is CASSEVGGQGGVSAEAFF. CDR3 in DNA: TGTGCCAGCAGTGAAGTGGGGGGACAGGGAGGAGTTTCGGCTGAAGCTTTCTTT.

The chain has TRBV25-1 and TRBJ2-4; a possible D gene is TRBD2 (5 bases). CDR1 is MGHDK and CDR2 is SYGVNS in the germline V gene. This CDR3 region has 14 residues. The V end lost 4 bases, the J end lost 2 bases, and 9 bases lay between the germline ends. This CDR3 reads CASSGDGTKNIQYF. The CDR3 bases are TGTGCCAGCAGTGGAGACGGGACCAAAAACATTCAGTACTTC.

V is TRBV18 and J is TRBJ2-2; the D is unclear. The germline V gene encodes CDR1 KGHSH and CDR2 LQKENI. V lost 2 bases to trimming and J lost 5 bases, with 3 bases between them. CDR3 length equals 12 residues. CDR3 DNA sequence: TGTGCCAGCTCACCATATACCGGGGAGCTGTTTTTT. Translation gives CASSPYTGELFF. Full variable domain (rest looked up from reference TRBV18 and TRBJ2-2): NAGVMQNPRHLVRRRGQEARLRCSPMKGHSHVYWYRQLPEEGLKFMVYLQKENIIDESGMPKERFSAEFPKEGPSILRIQQVVRGDSAAYFCASSPYTGELFFGEGSRLTVL.

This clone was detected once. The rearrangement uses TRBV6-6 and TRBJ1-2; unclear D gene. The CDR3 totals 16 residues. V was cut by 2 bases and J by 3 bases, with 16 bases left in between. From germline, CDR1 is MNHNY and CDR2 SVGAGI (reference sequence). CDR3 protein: CASSYPSTVSDYGYTF. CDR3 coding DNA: TGTGCCAGCAGTTACCCGAGTACGGTCAGCGACTATGGCTACACCTTC.

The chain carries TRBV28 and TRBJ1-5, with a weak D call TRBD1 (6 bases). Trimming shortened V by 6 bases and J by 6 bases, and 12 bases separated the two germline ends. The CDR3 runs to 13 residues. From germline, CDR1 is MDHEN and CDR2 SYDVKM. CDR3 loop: CASRNDRFQPQHF. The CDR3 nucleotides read TGTGCCAGCAGAAACGACAGGTTTCAGCCCCAGCATTTT.

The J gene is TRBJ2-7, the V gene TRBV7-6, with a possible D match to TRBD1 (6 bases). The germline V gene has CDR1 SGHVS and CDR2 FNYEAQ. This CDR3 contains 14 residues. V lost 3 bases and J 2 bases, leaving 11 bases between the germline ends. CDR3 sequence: CASSFSGQTYEQYF. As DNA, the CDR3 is TGTGCCAGCAGCTTTTCGGGACAAACCTACGAGCAGTACTTC. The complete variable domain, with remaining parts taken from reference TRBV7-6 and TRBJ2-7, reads GAGVSQSPRYKVTKRGQDVALRCDPISGHVSLYWYRQALGQGPEFLTYFNYEAQQDKSGLPNDRFSAERPEGSISTLTIQRTEQRDSAMYRCASSFSGQTYEQYFGPGTRLTVT.

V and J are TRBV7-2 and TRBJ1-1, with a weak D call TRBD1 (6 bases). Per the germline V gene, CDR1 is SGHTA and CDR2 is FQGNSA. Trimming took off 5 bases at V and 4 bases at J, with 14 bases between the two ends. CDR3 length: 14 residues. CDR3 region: CASSPGQTGTEAFF. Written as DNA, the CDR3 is TGTGCCAGCAGCCCGGGACAAACGGGCACTGAAGCTTTCTTT.

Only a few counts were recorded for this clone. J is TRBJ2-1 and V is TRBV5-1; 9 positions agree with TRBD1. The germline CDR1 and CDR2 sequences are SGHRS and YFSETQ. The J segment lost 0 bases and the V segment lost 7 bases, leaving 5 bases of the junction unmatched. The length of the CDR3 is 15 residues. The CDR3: CASGQGTSSYNEQFF. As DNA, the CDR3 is TGCGCCAGCGGACAGGGGACAAGCTCCTACAATGAGCAGTTCTTC.

This CDR3 reads CASSQAGNWNTIYF. CDR3 DNA: TGTGCCAGCAGCCAAGCAGGGAACTGGAACACCATATATTTT. The genes are TRBV3-1 (or the pseudogene TRBV3-2) and TRBJ1-3; D is perhaps TRBD1 (5 bases). The length of the CDR3 is 14 residues. CDR1 LGHDT and CDR2 YNNKEL come from the germline V gene (reference sequence). The ends were cut back, 1 base at V and 7 bases at J, with 11 bases in the middle.

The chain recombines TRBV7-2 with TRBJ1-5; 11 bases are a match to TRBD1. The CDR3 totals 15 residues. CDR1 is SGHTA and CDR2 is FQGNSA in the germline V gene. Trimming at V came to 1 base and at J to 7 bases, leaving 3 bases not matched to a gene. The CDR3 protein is CASSLGGTGGQPQHF. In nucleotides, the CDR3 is TGTGCCAGCAGCTTAGGGGGGACAGGGGGGCAGCCCCAGCATTTT.

Here the CDR3 reads CAWSVGSGGFETQYF. DNA for the CDR3: TGTGCCTGGAGTGTTGGTAGCGGGGGGTTTGAGACCCAGTACTTC. The rearrangement links TRBV30 to TRBJ2-5; 10 bases match TRBD2. Germline trimming cut 0 bases from V and 5 bases from J; bases unmatched to any gene: 6. The CDR3 is made up of 15 amino acids. The germline CDR1 and CDR2 sequences are GTSNPN and SVGIG (reference sequence). Full variable domain (outside the CDR3, taken from reference TRBV30 and TRBJ2-5): SQTIHQWPATLVQPVGSPLSLECTVEGTSNPNLYWYRQAAGRGLQLLFYSVGIGQISSEVPQNLSASRPQDRQFILSSKKLLLSDSGFYLCAWSVGSGGFETQYFGPGTRLLVL.

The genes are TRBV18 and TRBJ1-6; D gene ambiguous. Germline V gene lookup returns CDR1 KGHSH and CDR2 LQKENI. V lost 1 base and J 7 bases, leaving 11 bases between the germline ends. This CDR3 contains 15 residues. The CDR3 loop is CASSPRLGSNSPLHF. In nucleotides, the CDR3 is TGTGCCAGCTCACCACGTCTAGGTTCCAATTCACCCCTCCACTTT.

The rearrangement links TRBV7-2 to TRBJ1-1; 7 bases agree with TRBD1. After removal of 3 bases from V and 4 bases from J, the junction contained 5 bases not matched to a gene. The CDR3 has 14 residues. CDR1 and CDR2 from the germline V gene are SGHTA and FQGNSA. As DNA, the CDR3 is TGTGCCAGCAGCTTTTCAACAGGGGTCACTGAAGCTTTCTTT. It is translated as CASSFSTGVTEAFF.